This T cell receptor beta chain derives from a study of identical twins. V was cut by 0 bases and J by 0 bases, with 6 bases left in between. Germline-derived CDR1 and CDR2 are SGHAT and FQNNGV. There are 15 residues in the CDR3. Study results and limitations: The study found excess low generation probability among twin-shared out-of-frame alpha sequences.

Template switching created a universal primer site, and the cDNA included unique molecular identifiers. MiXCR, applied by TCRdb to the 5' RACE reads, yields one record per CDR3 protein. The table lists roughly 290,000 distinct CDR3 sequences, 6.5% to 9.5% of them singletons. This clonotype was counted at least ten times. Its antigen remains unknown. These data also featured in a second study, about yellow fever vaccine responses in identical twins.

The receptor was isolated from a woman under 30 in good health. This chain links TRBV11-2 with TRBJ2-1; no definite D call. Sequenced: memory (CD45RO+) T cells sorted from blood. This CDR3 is CASSLDLGSYNEQFF. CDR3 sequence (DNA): TGTGCCAGCAGCTTAGACTTGGGCTCCTACAATGAGCAGTTCTTC.